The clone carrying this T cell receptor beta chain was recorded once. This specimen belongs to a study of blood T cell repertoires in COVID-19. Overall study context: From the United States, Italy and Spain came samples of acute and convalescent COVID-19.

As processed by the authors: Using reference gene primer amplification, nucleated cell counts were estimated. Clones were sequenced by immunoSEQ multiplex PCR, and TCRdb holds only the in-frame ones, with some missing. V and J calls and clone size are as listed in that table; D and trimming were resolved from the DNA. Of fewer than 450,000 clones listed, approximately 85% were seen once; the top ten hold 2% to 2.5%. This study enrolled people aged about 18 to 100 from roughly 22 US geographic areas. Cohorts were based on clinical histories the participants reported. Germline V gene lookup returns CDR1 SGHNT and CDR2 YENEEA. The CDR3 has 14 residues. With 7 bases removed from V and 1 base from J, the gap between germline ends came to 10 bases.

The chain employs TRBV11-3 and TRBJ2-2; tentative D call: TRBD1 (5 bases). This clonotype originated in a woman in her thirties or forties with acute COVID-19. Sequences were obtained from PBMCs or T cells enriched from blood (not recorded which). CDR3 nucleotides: TGTGCCAGCATGGGCAGGGAGAACACCGGGGAGCTGTTTTTT. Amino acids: CASMGRENTGELFF.